This T cell receptor (beta chain) was identified during a study of control samples from healthy donors and cancer patients. The assay was immunoSEQ multiplex PCR, and TCRdb's table has in-frame clones only and misses some. The table has 150,000 to 200,000 clones, 88% seen once. The V gene's germline CDR1 is MNHEY and CDR2 SMNVEV (reference sequence). The V and J ends lost 2 bases and 2 bases respectively, with 12 bases between them. The CDR3 contains 15 residues. The sequence was collected from a woman aged 25 to 39 in good health. This chain connects TRBV27 to TRBJ2-5; a possible D gene is TRBD2 (6 bases). Material: blood. The DNA of the CDR3 is TGTGCCAGCAGTTTACGGCTAGCGAGACAAGAGACCCAGTACTTC. This encodes CASSLRLARQETQYF.